This TCR beta chain was sequenced for a study of T cells in Graves' hyperthyroidism and ophthalmopathy. From RNA transcripts, TCR beta CDR3 regions were amplified. During a first-round RT-PCR of the TCR CDR3, the HTBI primer set was used. Using its own MiXCR run on the multiplex PCR reads, TCRdb lists one record per CDR3 protein. The sample has under 300,000 distinct CDR3 sequences, 13% to 15% seen once. Germline CDR1 reads MNHEY; CDR2 reads SMNVEV (reference sequence). Trimming cost V 7 bases and J 2 bases, with 11 bases left between them. CDR3 size: 14 residues. Hyperthyroidism had been newly diagnosed in patients aged 18 to 65, and its duration was under 2 months.

Sequences were obtained from blood. This chain joins TRBV27 and TRBJ2-2; D remains unclear. The clonotype comes from a woman in her fifties or sixties with Graves' hyperthyroidism that later progressed to Graves' ophthalmopathy. CDR3 nucleotides: TGTGCCAGCAAAGTCGCCGGAAACACCGGGGAGCTGTTTTTT. It is translated as CASKVAGNTGELFF.